This T cell receptor beta chain was found in a study of early T cells in non-severe SARS-CoV-2 infection (dated by TCRdb to 2020 to 2022). Concerning the study at large: Bulk RNA from unsorted whole blood was used for TCR sequencing, so alpha and beta chains could not be paired.

The study was a case-control design nested within a healthcare worker cohort in London, UK, with weekly nasopharyngeal swab PCR tests and blood sampling. Healthcare workers were enrolled in the week of the UK lockdown, from 23 to 31 March 2020, and were followed every week for up to roughly 15 weeks. The method was 5' RACE. This sample was sequenced with a NextSeq 500. To correct for sequencing error and PCR bias, the TCR library protocol tagged individual cDNA molecules with unique molecular identifiers. Sequencing covered both TCR alpha and beta chains, and within each sample the abundances of alpha and beta sequences were tightly co-correlated. The authors processed their data as follows. Decombinator V4 was used to annotate the V gene, J gene and CDR3 of the TCR sequences. Expanded TCRs were defined as changing significantly between any two time points under a Poisson model with p below 0.0001. TCR abundances were normalised to the total number of TCRs sequenced per sample and were expressed as counts per million. MAIT TCRs were defined by TRAV1-2 paired with TRAJ12, TRAJ20 or TRAJ33, and iNKT TCRs by TRAV10 paired with TRAJ18. VDJdb, accessed 1 November 2021, was searched for CMV, EBV and SARS-CoV-2 annotated TCRs, excluding TCRs annotated for multiple antigens. TCRdb applied fastp at Q25 and MiXCR to the public reads, then kept only in-frame beta chains. CDR3 protein duplicates are merged, each entry listing the most common genes and DNA. TCRdb, not the authors, supplied the V and J calls. This sample is represented by tens of thousands of distinct CDR3 sequences; approximately 6.2% of them were singletons. Together, the top ten hold about 3.9% of the sample.

The CDR3 sequence holds 17 residues, the cysteine and phenylalanine included. Only CDR3 DNA is held: 51 bases, read in frame from base 1. V trim: 1 base; J trim: 1 base; unmatched bases: 9. As encoded in the germline V gene, CDR1 is SGHNT while CDR2 is YENEEA. Paper-wide results and their limitations: VDJdb matching was skewed toward anti-spike CD8 responses and likely underestimated virus-specific expansions by missing private and CD4 specificities.

This clonotype was seen at least ten times. It has no known antigen specificity. Base-call qualities are not available, and no considerably larger clone is one nucleotide away. The source is an adult who was a healthcare worker with PCR-confirmed SARS-CoV-2 infection or an uninfected control (not recorded which). The sequencing sample was made of whole blood. The V and J segments used are TRBV11-3 and TRBJ2-5; 7 junctional bases match TRBD1. The sequence in DNA is TGTGCCAGCAGCTTAGGGTTGAGGGGGCCAACCCAAGAGACCCAGTACTTC. Its amino acids are CASSLGLRGPTQETQYF.